This TCR beta chain was sequenced during a study of identical twins. Template switching added a universal primer site; cDNA carried unique molecular identifiers. TCRdb reprocessed the 5' RACE reads with MiXCR, giving one entry per CDR3 protein. This table has approximately 1.8 million distinct CDR3 sequences, roughly a third appearing once. The J segment lost 6 bases and the V segment lost 6 bases, leaving 10 bases of the junction unmatched. Germline assignment: CDR1 SNHLY and CDR2 FYNNEI. The CDR3 runs 17 residues. In regard to this clonotype: Its antigen is unidentified.

Everyone who donated was a healthy Caucasian. General study points: Out-of-frame alpha sequences shared by twins showed excess low generation probability.

The chain uses TRBV2 and TRBJ2-2; 13 bases align to TRBD2. This receptor was taken from a newborn girl in good health. The sequencing sample was made of cord blood. The CDR3 DNA reads TGTGCCAGCAGCGCGAAATTGACTAGCGGGGGGCCCGGGGAGCTGTTTTTT. Translation gives CASSAKLTSGGPGELFF.